This TCR beta chain derives from a study of technical replicates of blood from a handful of donors. J gave up 8 bases and V 4 bases, and 0 bases lay outside the gene matches. CDR1 SGHDN and CDR2 FVKESK come from the germline V gene. This CDR3 is built from 11 residues. Using immunoSEQ multiplex PCR, the repertoire was profiled, and TCRdb retains in-frame clones only, with some absent. The top ten clones hold approximately 0.15% of a sample with 65,000 to 95,000 clones, 95% to 98% of them seen once. This clone occurred once. This TCR derives from a human donor in good health. Sequences were obtained from T cells isolated from PBMCs. The chain uses TRBV14 and TRBJ2-3; 7 nucleotides agree with TRBD2. CDR3 residues: CASSREGTQYF. The CDR3 DNA is TGTGCCAGCAGCCGGGAGGGTACGCAGTATTTT.